This TCR beta chain comes out of a study of T cell responses to AZD1222 COVID-19 vaccine. Across the whole study: Second-dose intervals near 4 or 12 weeks were combined. General study points: Donors were largely white British and mainly female; clonal diversity was possibly underestimated. Regions 160-218 and 743-854 dominated among vaccine-associated CD4 TCRs spanning spike.

V shed 5 bases and J shed 2 bases, with 13 bases lying between them. Germline values: CDR1 MNHEY, CDR2 SMNVEV (reference sequence). The CDR3 runs 15 residues. With regard to this clone: Its specificity is unknown.

Method: immunoSEQ multiplex PCR; TCRdb's copy keeps in-frame clones and lacks some. The table records around 130,000 clones, 87% of them present only once. This chain uses TRBV27 with TRBJ1-5; D might be TRBD1 (5 bases). The specimen comprised peripheral blood, sampled on day 0 of AZD1222 vaccination. The TCR sequence derives from an adult in good health. Here the CDR3 DNA reads TGTGCCAGCAGTCGGGACTACTCCGGCAATCAGCCCCAGCATTTT. The encoded protein is CASSRDYSGNQPQHF.